The present T cell receptor beta chain was sequenced within a study of T-cell memory formation after mild COVID-19. Study in general: Largely, TCR clusters stayed within a single donor. General study points: Cross-reactive memory seemingly joined, as some responding clones were found in pre-infection memory. Contracting clones from day 15 to 85 had balanced CD4/CD8; later expanders favoured CD4+.

The germline V gene encodes CDR1 LGHNA and CDR2 YSLEER. The CDR3 spans 18 residues. Trimming cost V 0 bases and J 1 base; bases outside gene matches: 3. TCRdb independently ran MiXCR on the 5' RACE reads; one entry per CDR3 protein. Of over 250,000 distinct CDR3 sequences in the sample, approximately 15% are singletons; the top ten hold roughly 22%. This clonotype was observed a few times. The antigen is unknown. The TCR comes from a man younger than 30 who had mild COVID-19 (a few samples of this study predate the infection). Cell type and time point are not known. Source material: PBMCs or a T cell subset sorted from them (not recorded which). The chain couples TRBV4-3 to TRBJ2-3; 14 nucleotides line up with TRBD2. CDR3 sequence: CASSQETSGGAGTDTQYF. The DNA of the CDR3 is TGCGCCAGCAGCCAAGAGACTAGCGGGGGGGCAGGCACAGATACGCAGTATTTT.